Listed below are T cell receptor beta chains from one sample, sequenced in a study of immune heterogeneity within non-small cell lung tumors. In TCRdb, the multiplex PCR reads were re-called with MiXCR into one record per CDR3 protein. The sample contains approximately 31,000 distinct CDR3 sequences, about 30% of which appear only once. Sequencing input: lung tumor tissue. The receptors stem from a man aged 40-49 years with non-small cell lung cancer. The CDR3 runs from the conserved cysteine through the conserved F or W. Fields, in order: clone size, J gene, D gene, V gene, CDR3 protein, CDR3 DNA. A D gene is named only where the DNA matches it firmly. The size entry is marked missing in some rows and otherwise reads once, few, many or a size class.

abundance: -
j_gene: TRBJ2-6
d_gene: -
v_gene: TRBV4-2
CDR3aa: CASSQPGSGANVLTF
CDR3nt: TGTGCCAGCAGCCAACCGGGAAGTGGGGCCAACGTCCTGACTTTC

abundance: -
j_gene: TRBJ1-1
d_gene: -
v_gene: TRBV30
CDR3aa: CAWSVPYTEAFF
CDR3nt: TGTGCCTGGAGTGTACCTTACACTGAAGCTTTCTTT

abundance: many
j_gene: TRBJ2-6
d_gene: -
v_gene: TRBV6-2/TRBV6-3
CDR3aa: CASTKPDTSSGANVLTF
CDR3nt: TGTGCCAGCACCAAACCGGACACCTCTTCTGGGGCCAACGTCCTGACTTTC

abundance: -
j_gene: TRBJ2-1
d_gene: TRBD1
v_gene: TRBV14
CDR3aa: CASSQIGQGDNEQFF
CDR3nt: TGTGCCAGCAGCCAAATCGGACAGGGGGACAATGAGCAGTTCTTC

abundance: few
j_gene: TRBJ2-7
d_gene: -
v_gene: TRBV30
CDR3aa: CAWSRGGSSYEQYF
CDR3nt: TGTGCCTGGAGCAGGGGGGGGAGCTCCTACGAGCAGTACTTC

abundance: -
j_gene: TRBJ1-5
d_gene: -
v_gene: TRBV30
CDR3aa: CAWSVGHNQSQHF
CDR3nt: TGTGCCTGGAGTGTAGGTCACAATCAGTCCCAGCATTTT

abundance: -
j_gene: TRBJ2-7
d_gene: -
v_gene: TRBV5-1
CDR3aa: CASSLAGGRATYEQYF
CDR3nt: TGCGCCAGCAGCTTGGCCGGGGGACGGGCCACCTACGAGCAGTACTTC

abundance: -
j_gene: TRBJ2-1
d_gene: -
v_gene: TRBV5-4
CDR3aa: CASSSRRHEQFF
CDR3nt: TGTGCCAGCAGCTCCCGACGCCATGAGCAGTTCTTC

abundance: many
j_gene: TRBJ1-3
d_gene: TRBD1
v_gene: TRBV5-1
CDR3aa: CASSRGQPAGNTIYF
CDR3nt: TGCGCCAGCAGCAGGGGACAGCCGGCGGGAAACACCATATATTTT

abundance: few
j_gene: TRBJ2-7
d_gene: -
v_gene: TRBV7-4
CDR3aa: CASSLAEQSGQYF
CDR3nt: TGTGCCAGCAGCTTAGCGGAACAGAGCGGGCAGTACTTC

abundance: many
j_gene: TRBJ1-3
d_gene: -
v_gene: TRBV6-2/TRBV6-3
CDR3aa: CASTFGGTGNTIYF
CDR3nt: TGTGCCAGCACCTTTGGGGGAACTGGAAACACCATATATTTT

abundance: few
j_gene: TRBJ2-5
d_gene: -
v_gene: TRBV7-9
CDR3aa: CASSMEGETQYF
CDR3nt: TGTGCCAGCAGCATGGAGGGTGAGACCCAGTACTTC

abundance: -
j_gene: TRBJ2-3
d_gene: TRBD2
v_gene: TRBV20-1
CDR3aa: CSASRSAGVTDTQYF
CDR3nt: TGCAGTGCATCCCGGTCGGCGGGAGTGACAGATACGCAGTATTTT

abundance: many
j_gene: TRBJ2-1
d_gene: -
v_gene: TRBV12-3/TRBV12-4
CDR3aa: CASSFSGEQFF
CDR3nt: TGTGCCAGCAGTTTTTCGGGTGAGCAGTTCTTC

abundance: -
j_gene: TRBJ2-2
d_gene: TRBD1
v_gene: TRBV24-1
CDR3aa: CATSDRGTGNTGELFF
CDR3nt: TGTGCCACCAGTGATCGCGGGACAGGGAACACCGGGGAGCTGTTTTTT

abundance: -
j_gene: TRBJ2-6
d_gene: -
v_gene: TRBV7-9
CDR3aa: CASSVQSAGANVLTF
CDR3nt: TGTGCCAGCAGCGTCCAGTCGGCTGGGGCCAACGTCCTGACTTTC

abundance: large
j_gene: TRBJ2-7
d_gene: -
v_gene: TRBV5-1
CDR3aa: CASSHGDVGYEQYF
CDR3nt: TGCGCCAGCAGTCACGGAGACGTCGGCTACGAGCAGTACTTC

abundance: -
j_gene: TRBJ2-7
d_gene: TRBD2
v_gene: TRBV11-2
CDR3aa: CASSRSGLAGAEQYF
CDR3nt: TGTGCCAGCAGCCGCTCGGGACTAGCGGGAGCCGAGCAGTACTTC

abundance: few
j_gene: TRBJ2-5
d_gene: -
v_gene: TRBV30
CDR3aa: CAWKLTGQETQYF
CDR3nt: TGTGCCTGGAAGTTGACGGGACAAGAGACCCAGTACTTC

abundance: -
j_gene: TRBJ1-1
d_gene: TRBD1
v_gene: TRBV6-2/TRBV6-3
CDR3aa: CASNTGDTEAFF
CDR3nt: TGTGCCAGCAATACAGGGGACACTGAAGCTTTCTTT

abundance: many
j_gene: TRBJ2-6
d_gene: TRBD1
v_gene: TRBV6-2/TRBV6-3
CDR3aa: CASSYSRTGPYSGANVLTF
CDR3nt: TGTGCCAGCAGTTACTCCCGGACAGGTCCCTACTCTGGGGCCAACGTCCTGACTTTC

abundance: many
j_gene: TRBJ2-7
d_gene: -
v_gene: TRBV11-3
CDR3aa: CASSLAYLEGRYEQYF
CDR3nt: TGTGCCAGCAGCTTAGCCTACTTAGAGGGGAGGTACGAGCAGTACTTC

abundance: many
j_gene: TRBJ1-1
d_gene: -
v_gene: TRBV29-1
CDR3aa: CSVPSASSTEAFF
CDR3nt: TGCAGCGTCCCCTCGGCGTCGAGCACTGAAGCTTTCTTT

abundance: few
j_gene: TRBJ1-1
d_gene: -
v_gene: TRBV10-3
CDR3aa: CAISPREGEAFF
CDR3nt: TGTGCCATCAGTCCGAGGGAAGGTGAAGCTTTCTTT

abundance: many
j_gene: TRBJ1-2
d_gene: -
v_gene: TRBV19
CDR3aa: CASSIDWSSYGYTF
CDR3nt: TGTGCCAGTAGTATAGATTGGTCCTCCTATGGCTACACCTTC

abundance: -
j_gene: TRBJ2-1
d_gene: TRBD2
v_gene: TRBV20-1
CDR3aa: CSASLTSGYNEQFF
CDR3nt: TGCAGTGCTTCCCTGACTAGCGGTTACAATGAGCAGTTCTTC

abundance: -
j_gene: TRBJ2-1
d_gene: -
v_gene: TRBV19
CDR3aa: CASSIQYSYNEQFF
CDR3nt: TGTGCCAGTAGTATCCAGTACTCCTACAATGAGCAGTTCTTC

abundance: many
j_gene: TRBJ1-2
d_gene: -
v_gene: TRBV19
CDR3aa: CAAKTRGGGYTF
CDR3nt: TGTGCCGCAAAGACCCGGGGGGGTGGCTACACCTTC

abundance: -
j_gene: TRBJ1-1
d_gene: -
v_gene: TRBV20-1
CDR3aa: CRQAGMNTEAFF
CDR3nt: TGCAGACAGGCAGGAATGAACACTGAAGCTTTCTTT

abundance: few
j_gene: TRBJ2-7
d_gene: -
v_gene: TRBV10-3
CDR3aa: CASRREGTEQYF
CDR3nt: TGTGCCAGCCGACGGGAAGGGACCGAGCAGTACTTC

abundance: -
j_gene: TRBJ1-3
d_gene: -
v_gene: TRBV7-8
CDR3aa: CASSLIGSRTLGPGNTIYF
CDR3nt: TGTGCCAGCAGCTTAATAGGGTCACGCACCCTGGGGCCTGGAAACACCATATATTTT

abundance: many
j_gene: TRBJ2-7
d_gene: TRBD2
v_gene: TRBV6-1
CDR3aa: CASVGTGGSHEQYF
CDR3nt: TGTGCCAGCGTCGGGACGGGAGGTTCCCACGAGCAGTACTTC

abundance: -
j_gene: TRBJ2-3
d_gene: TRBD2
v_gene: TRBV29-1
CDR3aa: CSAGGGRGTDKQYF
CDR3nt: TGCAGCGCCGGCGGCGGGAGAGGCACAGATAAGCAGTATTTT

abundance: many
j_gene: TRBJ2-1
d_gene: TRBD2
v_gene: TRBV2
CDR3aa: CASRAGTSGIGEQFF
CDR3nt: TGTGCCAGCAGAGCCGGGACTAGCGGGATAGGTGAGCAGTTCTTC

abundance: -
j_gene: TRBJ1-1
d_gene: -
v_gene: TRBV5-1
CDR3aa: CASSRRGDTEAFF
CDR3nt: TGCGCCAGCAGCCGGAGGGGGGACACTGAAGCTTTCTTT

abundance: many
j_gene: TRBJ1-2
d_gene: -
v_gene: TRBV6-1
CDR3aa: CASSTYRQTNYGYTF
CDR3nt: TGTGCCAGCAGTACCTACAGGCAGACTAACTATGGCTACACCTTC

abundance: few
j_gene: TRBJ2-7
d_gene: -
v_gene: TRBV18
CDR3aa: CASSPQTGSYEQYF
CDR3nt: TGTGCCAGCTCACCACAGACCGGGTCCTACGAGCAGTACTTC

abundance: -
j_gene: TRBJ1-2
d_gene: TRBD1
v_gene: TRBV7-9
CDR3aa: CASSPGTGSGYTF
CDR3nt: TGTGCCAGCAGCCCCGGGACAGGGTCTGGCTACACCTTC

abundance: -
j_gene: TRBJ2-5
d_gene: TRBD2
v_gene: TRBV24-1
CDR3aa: CATSDLGREETQYF
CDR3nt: TGTGCCACCAGTGATCTTGGGAGGGAAGAGACCCAGTACTTC

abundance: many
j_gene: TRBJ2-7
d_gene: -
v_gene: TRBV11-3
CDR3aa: CASSPSTYSYEQYF
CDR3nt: TGTGCCAGCAGCCCCTCCACCTACTCCTACGAGCAGTACTTC